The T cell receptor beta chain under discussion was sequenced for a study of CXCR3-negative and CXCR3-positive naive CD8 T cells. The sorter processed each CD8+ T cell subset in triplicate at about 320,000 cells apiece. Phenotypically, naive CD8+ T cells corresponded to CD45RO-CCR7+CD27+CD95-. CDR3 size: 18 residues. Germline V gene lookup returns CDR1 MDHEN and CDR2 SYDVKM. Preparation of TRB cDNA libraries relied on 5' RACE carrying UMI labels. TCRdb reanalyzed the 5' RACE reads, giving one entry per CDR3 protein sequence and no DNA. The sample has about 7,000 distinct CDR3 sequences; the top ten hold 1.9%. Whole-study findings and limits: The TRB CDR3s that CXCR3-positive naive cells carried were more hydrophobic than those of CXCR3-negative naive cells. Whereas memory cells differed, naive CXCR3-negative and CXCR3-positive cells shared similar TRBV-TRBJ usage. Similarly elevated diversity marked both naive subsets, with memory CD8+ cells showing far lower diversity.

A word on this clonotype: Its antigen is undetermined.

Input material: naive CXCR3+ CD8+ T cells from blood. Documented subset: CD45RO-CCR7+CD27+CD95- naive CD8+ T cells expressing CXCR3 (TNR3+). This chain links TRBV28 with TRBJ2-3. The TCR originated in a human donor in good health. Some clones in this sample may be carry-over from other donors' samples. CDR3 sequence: CASSFLGSTKGSTDTQYF.